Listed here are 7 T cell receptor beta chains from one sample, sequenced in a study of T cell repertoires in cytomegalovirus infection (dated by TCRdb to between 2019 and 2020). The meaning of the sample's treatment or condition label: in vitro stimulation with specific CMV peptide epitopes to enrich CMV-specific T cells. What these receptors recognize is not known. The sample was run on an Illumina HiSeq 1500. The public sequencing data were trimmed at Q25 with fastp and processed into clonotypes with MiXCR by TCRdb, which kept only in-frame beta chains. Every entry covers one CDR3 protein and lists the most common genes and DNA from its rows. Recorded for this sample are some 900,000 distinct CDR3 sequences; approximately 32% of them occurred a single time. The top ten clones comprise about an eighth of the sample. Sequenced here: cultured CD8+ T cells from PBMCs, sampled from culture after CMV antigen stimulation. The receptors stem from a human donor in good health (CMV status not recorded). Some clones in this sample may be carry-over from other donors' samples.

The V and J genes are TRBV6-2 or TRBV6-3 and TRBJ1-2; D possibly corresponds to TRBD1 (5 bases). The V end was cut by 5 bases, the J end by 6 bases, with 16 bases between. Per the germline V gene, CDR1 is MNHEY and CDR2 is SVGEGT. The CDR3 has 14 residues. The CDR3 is CASSLGMGTDGYTF. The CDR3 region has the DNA TGTGCCAGCAGTCTAGGGATGGGGACCGATGGCTACACCTTC.

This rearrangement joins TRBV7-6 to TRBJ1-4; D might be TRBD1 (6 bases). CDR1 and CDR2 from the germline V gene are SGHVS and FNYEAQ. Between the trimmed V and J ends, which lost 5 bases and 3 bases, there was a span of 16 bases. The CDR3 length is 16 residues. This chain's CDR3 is CASSPIPGGANEKLFF. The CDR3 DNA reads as TGTGCCAGCAGCCCTATACCCGGGGGCGCTAATGAAAAACTGTTTTTT.

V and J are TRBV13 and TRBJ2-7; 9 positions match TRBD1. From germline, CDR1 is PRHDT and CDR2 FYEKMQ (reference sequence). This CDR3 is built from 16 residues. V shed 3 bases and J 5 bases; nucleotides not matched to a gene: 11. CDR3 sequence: CASSFNPGQGFHEQYF. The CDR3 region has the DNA TGTGCCAGCAGCTTCAATCCGGGACAGGGTTTCCACGAGCAGTACTTC.

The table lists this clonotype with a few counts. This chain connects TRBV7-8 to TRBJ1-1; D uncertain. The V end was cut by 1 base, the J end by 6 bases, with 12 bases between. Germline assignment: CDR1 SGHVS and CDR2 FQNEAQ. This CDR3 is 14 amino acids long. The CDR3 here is CASSLGGHRSEAFF. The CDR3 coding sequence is TGTGCCAGCAGCTTAGGTGGGCACAGATCTGAAGCTTTCTTT.

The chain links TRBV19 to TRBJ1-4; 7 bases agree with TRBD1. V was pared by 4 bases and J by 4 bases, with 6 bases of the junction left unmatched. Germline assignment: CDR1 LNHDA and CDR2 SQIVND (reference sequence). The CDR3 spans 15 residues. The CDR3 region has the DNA TGTGCCAGTAGTAAAGGACAGGATCATAATGAAAAACTGTTTTTT. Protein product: CASSKGQDHNEKLFF.

The CDR3: CASSAGQIQWGEKLFF. CDR3 coding DNA: TGTGCCAGCAGCGCAGGACAAATTCAATGGGGTGAAAAACTGTTTTTT. The chain uses TRBV9 and TRBJ1-4; the D gene is possibly TRBD1 (5 bases). Germline-derived CDR1 and CDR2 are SGDLS and YYNGEE. CDR3 length: 16 amino acids. V shed 3 bases and J shed 7 bases, with 19 bases lying between them.

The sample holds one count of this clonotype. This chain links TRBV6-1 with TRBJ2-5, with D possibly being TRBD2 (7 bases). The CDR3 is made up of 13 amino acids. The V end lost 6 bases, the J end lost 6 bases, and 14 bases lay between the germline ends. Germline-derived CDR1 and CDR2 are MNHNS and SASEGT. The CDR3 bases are TGTGCCAGCAGGGTTGGGGGGGCTCAGACCCAGTACTTC. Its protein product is CASRVGGAQTQYF.